This TCR beta chain is from a study of regulatory T cells in long-lasting Graves disease. Time point meaning: persistent/refractory GD, antithyroid drugs over 5 years with positive TRAb. Following extraction of RNA from PBMCs, that RNA was used to make the TCR library. This clonotype was detected ten times or more. Trimming removed 2 bases from V and 11 bases from J; junction bases left unmatched: 9. CDR1 is SGHRS and CDR2 is YFSETQ in the germline V gene. The CDR3 extends over 14 amino acids. Building the TCR beta libraries relied on iRepertoire HTBI primers, and CDR3 regions underwent Arm-PCR. One entry per CDR3 protein results from TCRdb running MiXCR on the multiplex PCR reads. The sample has 450,000 or so distinct CDR3 sequences, around a fifth seen once; the top ten hold roughly 14%.

The sample here was peripheral blood mononuclear cells (PBMCs), taken when the disease was refractory, from a patient treated with antithyroid drugs. The clonotype was recovered from a female donor with Graves disease. The rearrangement uses TRBV5-1 and TRBJ1-1; 10 nucleotides agree with TRBD1. This CDR3 reads CASSLRQGADPAFF. CDR3 coding DNA: TGCGCCAGCAGCTTACGACAGGGGGCCGATCCCGCTTTCTTT.